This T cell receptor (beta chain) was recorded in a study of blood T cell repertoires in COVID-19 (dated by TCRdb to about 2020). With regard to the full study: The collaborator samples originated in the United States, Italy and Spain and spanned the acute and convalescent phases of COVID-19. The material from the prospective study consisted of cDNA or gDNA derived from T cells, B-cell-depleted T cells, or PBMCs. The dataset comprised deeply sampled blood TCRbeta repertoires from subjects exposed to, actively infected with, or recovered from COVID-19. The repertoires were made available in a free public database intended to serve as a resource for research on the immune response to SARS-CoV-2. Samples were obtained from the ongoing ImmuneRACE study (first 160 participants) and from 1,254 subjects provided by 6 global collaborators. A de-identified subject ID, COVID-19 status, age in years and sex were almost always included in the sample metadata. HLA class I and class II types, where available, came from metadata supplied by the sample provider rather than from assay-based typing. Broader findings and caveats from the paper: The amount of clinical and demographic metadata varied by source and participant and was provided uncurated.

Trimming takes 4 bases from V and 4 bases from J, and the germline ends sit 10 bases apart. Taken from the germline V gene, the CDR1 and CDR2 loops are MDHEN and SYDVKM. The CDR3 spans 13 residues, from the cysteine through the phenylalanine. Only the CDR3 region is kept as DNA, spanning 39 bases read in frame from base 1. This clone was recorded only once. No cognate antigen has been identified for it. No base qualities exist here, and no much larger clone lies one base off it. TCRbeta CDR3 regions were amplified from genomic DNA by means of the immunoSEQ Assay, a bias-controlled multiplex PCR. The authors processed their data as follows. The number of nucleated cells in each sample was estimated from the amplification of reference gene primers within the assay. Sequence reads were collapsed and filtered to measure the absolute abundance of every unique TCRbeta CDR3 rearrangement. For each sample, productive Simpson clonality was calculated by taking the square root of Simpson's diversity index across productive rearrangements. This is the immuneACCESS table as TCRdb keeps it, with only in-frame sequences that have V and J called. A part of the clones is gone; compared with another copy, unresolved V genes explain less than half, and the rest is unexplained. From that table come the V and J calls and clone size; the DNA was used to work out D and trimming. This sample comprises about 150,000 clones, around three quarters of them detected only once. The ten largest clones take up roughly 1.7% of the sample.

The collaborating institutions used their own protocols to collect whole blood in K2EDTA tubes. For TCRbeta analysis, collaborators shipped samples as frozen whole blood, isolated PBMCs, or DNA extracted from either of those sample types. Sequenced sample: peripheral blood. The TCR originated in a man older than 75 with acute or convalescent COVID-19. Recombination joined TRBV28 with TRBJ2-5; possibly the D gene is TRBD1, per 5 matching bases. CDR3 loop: CASSSRQRETQYF. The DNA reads TGTGCCAGCAGTTCCAGACAGAGAGAGACCCAGTACTTC.